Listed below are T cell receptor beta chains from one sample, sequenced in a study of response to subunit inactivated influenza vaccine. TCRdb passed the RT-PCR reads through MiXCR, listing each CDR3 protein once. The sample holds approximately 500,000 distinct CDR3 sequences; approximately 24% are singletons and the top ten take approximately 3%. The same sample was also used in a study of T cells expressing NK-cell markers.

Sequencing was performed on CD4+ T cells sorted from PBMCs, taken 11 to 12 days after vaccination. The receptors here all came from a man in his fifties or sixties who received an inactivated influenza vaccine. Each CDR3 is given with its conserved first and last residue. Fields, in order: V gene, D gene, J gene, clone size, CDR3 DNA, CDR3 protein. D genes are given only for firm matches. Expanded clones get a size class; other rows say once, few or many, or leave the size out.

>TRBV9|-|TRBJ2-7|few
TGTGCCAGCAGCGTAGGGGGCAGGGCCCCCTACGAGCAGTACTTC
CASSVGGRAPYEQYF
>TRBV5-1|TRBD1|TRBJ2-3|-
TGCGCCAGCAGCCAGTTGCCGGGACAGCAAGATACGCAGTATTTT
CASSQLPGQQDTQYF
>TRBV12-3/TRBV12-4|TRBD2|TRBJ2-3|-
TGTGCCAGCAGGCGGACTAGCGGGGTACCGGATACGCAGTATTTT
CASRRTSGVPDTQYF
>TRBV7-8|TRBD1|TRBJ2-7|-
TGTGCCAGCAGCTCAGGACAGGGGGTGTCTACCTACGAGCAGTACTTC
CASSSGQGVSTYEQYF
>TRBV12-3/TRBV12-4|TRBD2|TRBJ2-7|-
TGTGCCAGCAGTTTTGGTAGCGGGGACTATTACGAGCAGTACTTC
CASSFGSGDYYEQYF
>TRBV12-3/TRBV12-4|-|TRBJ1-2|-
TGTGCCAGCAGTCAGGCCCGGGGGGAAAACTATGGCTACACCTTC
CASSQARGENYGYTF
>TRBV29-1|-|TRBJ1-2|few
TGCAGCGTTGAGGGGCAGCCACGTAAGGGCTACACCTTC
CSVEGQPRKGYTF
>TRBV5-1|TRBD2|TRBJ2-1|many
TGCGCCAGCGCCGGGGGACTAGCGTTGGATGAGCAGTTCTTC
CASAGGLALDEQFF
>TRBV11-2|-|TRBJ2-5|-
TGTGCCAGCAGCTTAGCAGTTGGTTCCCTAGAGACCCAGTACTTC
CASSLAVGSLETQYF
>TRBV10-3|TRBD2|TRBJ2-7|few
TGTGCCATCAGTGTTTTGCTAGCGGGAGGGTACGAGCAGTACTTC
CAISVLLAGGYEQYF
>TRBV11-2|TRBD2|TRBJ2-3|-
TGTGCCAGCAGCTTAGAGTTAGCGGGGGCAGATACGCAGTATTTT
CASSLELAGADTQYF
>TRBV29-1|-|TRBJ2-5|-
TGCAGCATTAGACAGAGCCCAGAGACCCAGTACTTC
CSIRQSPETQYF
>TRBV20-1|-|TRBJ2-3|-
TGCAGTGCCCTCGAGGGACCCACAGATACGCAGTATTTT
CSALEGPTDTQYF
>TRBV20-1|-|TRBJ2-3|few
TGCAGTGCTAGCTCCAGCGGGAGCACAGATACGCAGTATTTT
CSASSSGSTDTQYF
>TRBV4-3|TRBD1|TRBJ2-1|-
TGCGCCAGCAACAGGGGAAGGAATGAGCAGTTCTTC
CASNRGRNEQFF
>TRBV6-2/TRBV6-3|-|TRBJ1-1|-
TGTGCCAGCAGTTACCAGAGAGGGGCGAGGACTGAAGCTTTCTTT
CASSYQRGARTEAFF
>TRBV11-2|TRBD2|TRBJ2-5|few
TGTGCCAGCAGCTTATTAGGGCTAGCGGGGGGGTCGAGGGAGACCCAGTACTTC
CASSLLGLAGGSRETQYF
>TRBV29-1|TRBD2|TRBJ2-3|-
TGCAGCGTTGATGCTGGACTAGGAGCCCTTACCACAGATACGCAGTATTTT
CSVDAGLGALTTDTQYF
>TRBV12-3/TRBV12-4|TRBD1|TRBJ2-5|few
TGTGCCAGCAGTCGAACCGGACAGGGAGGAGGGGAGACCCAGTACTTC
CASSRTGQGGGETQYF
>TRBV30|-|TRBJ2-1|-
TGTGCCTGGGAGTTACGGCGGAATGAGCAGTTCTTC
CAWELRRNEQFF
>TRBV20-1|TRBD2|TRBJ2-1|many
TGCAGTGCTATTAGGGCTAGCGGCAGGTTTTACAATGAGCAGTTCTTC
CSAIRASGRFYNEQFF
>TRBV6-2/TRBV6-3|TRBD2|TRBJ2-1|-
TGTGCCAGCAGTTACCCGTGGCGGGGGGGAGTCAATGAGCAGTTCTTC
CASSYPWRGGVNEQFF
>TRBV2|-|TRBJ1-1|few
TGTGCCAGCAGTGAACAGGCTTTGAACACTGAAGCTTTCTTT
CASSEQALNTEAFF